This passage covers 16 T cell receptor beta chains from one sample sequenced in a study of vaccination effects on CD4 cells after COVID-19. Method: immunoSEQ multiplex PCR; TCRdb's copy keeps in-frame clones and lacks some. The sample has tens of thousands of clones, roughly 70% seen once; the top ten hold roughly 3.9%. The ViraFEST assay expanded antigen-specific CD4+ T cells with viral peptide pools before sequencing. Isolating CD4+ T cells followed more than eight days of culture. Previously uninfected by SARS-CoV-2, the vaccine recipients also showed negative nucleocapsid antibodies. Their target antigens are unknown. Here the sequenced sample was CD4+ T cells from PBMCs cultured with HCoV-OC43 spike peptides, taken before COVID-19 vaccination. Subset meaning: HCoV-OC43 spike overlapping peptide pool stimulation. The receptors stem from a human donor who received a COVID-19 vaccine.

A remark on this clone: The germline gene is not matched at one end of the junction; a read error may be the cause. The V and J genes are TRBV18 and TRBJ1-2, with a weak D call TRBD1 (5 bases). The length of the CDR3 is 13 residues. Germline CDR1 reads KGHSH; CDR2 reads LQKENI. In nucleotides, the CDR3 is TGTGCCAGCTCACCAGGGGGATTGGATCCGGCCTCGTTC. Amino acids: CASSPGGLDPASF.

The chain uses TRBV20-1 and TRBJ1-1; the D is unclear. The CDR3 length is 10 residues. Germline loops: CDR1 DFQATT, CDR2 SNEGSKA (reference sequence). Trimming pared 1 base from V and 4 bases from J, leaving 1 base between. The CDR3 region has the DNA TGCAGTGCTAGAGGCACTGAAGCTTTCTTT. Protein sequence: CSARGTEAFF.

The table lists this clone with a few counts. The rearrangement uses TRBV19 and TRBJ1-2; D perhaps matches TRBD1 (5 bases). The V gene's germline CDR1 is LNHDA and CDR2 SQIVND (reference sequence). V was trimmed by 4 bases and J by 7 bases, leaving 22 bases between them. The CDR3 covers 16 residues. CDR3 region: CASSNQASGGVGGYTF. The DNA of the CDR3 is TGTGCCAGTAGTAACCAAGCCTCGGGGGGAGTTGGTGGCTACACCTTC.

The chain employs TRBV5-1 and TRBJ2-5; D tentatively fits TRBD1 or TRBD2 (7 bases each). V lost 2 bases, J lost 5 bases, and 13 bases lay in between. Germline CDR1 and CDR2: SGHRS and YFSETQ. CDR3 length: 14 residues. CDR3 DNA: TGCGCCAGCAGCTTTCAGGGGGGGACGGAGACCCAGTACTTC. Protein: CASSFQGGTETQYF.

This clone appeared a few times. CDR3 nucleotides: TGTGCCACCAGTGTTACAGGGAAGGCCCACAATGAGCAGTTCTTC. As protein: CATSVTGKAHNEQFF. The chain links TRBV24-1 to TRBJ2-1; possible D gene TRBD1, 6 bases. The ends were cut back, 5 bases at V and 5 bases at J, with 15 bases in the middle. Germline V lookup: CDR1 KGHDR, CDR2 SFDVKD. The CDR3 contains 15 residues.

There are a few counts of this clone. The V gene is TRBV4-1, the J gene TRBJ1-2, with no clear D. The CDR3 runs to 16 residues. Germline assignment: CDR1 MGHRA and CDR2 YSYEKL. V was cut by 0 bases and J by 2 bases, with 13 bases left in between. CDR3 DNA: TGCGCCAGCAGCCAAGATCACCGGAGGCCCAACTATGGCTACACCTTC. Translation gives CASSQDHRRPNYGYTF.

The rearrangement uses TRBV18 and TRBJ1-1; D unresolved. V was pared by 4 bases and J by 1 base, with 10 bases between. The CDR3 loop spans 14 amino acids. Germline values: CDR1 KGHSH, CDR2 LQKENI. CDR3 sequence: CASSQSVSNTEAFF. CDR3 in DNA: TGTGCCAGCTCACAATCGGTGTCGAACACTGAAGCTTTCTTT. Drawing the rest from reference TRBV18 and TRBJ1-1, the complete variable domain is NAGVMQNPRHLVRRRGQEARLRCSPMKGHSHVYWYRQLPEEGLKFMVYLQKENIIDESGMPKERFSAEFPKEGPSILRIQQVVRGDSAAYFCASSQSVSNTEAFFGQGTRLTVV.

V is TRBV6-5 and J is TRBJ2-3; a weak D match, TRBD1 (6 bases). Germline assignment: CDR1 MNHEY and CDR2 SVGAGI. V was clipped by 5 bases and J by 1 base, with 10 bases between them. The CDR3 spans 14 residues. The CDR3 DNA sequence: TGTGCCAGCAGTACTCGGACAGGCACAGATACGCAGTATTTT. Amino acid sequence: CASSTRTGTDTQYF.

The chain recombines TRBV5-1 with TRBJ1-2, with D perhaps TRBD1 (5 bases). Germline V CDR1 and CDR2: SGHRS, YFSETQ. Deletions cut 3 bases from V and 8 bases from J, with 14 bases between. The CDR3 has 13 residues. CDR3 residues: CASSWDSEGGYTF. For the CDR3, the DNA is TGCGCCAGCAGCTGGGACTCCGAAGGAGGCTACACCTTC.

V gene TRBV6-4 combines with J gene TRBJ1-5; the match to TRBD1 covers 8 bases. V lost 6 bases, J lost 6 bases, and 7 bases stayed unmatched. CDR1 and CDR2 (germline): MRHNA, SNTAGT. This CDR3 contains 14 residues. CDR3 in amino acids: CASSHEQGAQPQHF. The DNA for the CDR3 is TGTGCCAGCAGCCACGAGCAGGGGGCTCAGCCCCAGCATTTT.

The rearrangement uses TRBV9 and TRBJ1-1, with unresolved D. Trimming pared 0 bases from V and 0 bases from J, leaving 9 bases between. The length of the CDR3 is 15 residues. CDR1 SGDLS and CDR2 YYNGEE come from the germline V gene. The CDR3 DNA reads as TGTGCCAGCAGCGTAGGTCCGGGCATGAACACTGAAGCTTTCTTT. It is translated as CASSVGPGMNTEAFF.

The genes are TRBV7-2 and TRBJ1-2, with D possibly matching TRBD1 (6 bases). V lost 10 bases and J 5 bases, leaving 17 bases between the germline ends. Germline CDR1 reads SGHTA; CDR2 reads FQGNSA. The CDR3 has 13 amino acids. DNA of the CDR3: TGTGCCACCGCCCAGGGGACCGATTATGGCTACACCTTC. It encodes CATAQGTDYGYTF.

This chain joins TRBV7-8 and TRBJ2-7; possibly TRBD2 for D (6 bases). The CDR3 has 13 residues. V was clipped by 2 bases and J by 6 bases, with 11 bases between them. Germline lookup yields CDR1 SGHVS and CDR2 FQNEAQ. The CDR3 DNA follows: TGTGCCAGCAGCTTAATAAGGAGGGCCGAGCAGTACGTC. As protein: CASSLIRRAEQYV.

The V gene is TRBV6-5, the J gene TRBJ1-6; D might be TRBD1 (6 bases). Trimming removed 0 bases from V and 4 bases from J, with 10 bases in between. This CDR3 is 16 amino acids long. Germline-derived CDR1 and CDR2 are MNHEY and SVGAGI. The CDR3 nucleotides read TGTGCCAGCAGTTACTCCCGTAGGGGGTATAATTCACCCCTCCACTTT. Translated: CASSYSRRGYNSPLHF.

This sequence joins TRBV19 and TRBJ2-6, with D unresolved. Germline V gives CDR1 LNHDA, CDR2 SQIVND (reference sequence). Trimming pared 5 bases from V and 1 base from J, leaving 6 bases between. The CDR3 spans 14 residues. The CDR3 protein is CASSEGSGANVLTF. CDR3 coding DNA: TGTGCCAGTAGTGAAGGTTCTGGGGCCAACGTCCTGACTTTC.

The chain carries TRBV19 and TRBJ1-5; D is ambiguous. The CDR3 has 14 residues. Trimming took 1 base from V and 5 from J, leaving 9 bases between them. Germline V gene lookup returns CDR1 LNHDA and CDR2 SQIVND (reference sequence). This CDR3 is CASSIASRHQPQHF. In DNA form, the CDR3 reads TGTGCCAGTAGTATAGCAAGCAGGCATCAGCCCCAGCATTTT.